This T cell receptor beta chain was identified during a study of blood T cell repertoires in COVID-19. The wider study: Samples taken during acute and convalescent COVID-19 were collected in the United States, Italy and Spain. The cDNA or gDNA used as material had been derived from T cells, B-cell-depleted T cells, or PBMCs.

The CDR3 spans 13 residues. Trimming at V came to 3 bases and at J to 3 bases, leaving 3 bases not matched to a gene. The germline V gene encodes CDR1 SQVTM and CDR2 ANQGSEA. Repertoires were generated with immunoSEQ multiplex PCR, while TCRdb's copy carries only in-frame clones and drops some. The table has 130,000 to 150,000 clones, 84% seen once. The sequencing input was peripheral blood. This TCR was sampled from a human donor in a cohort sampled during active COVID-19. The chain combines TRBV29-1 with TRBJ2-5; 8 bases align to TRBD2. CDR3 amino acids: CSVDRGGEETQYF. The CDR3 nucleotides are TGCAGCGTTGACCGGGGGGGCGAAGAGACCCAGTACTTC. Combining the CDR3 with reference TRBV29-1 and TRBJ2-5 gives the whole variable domain SAVISQKPSRDICQRGTSLTIQCQVDSQVTMMFWYRQQPGQSLTLIATANQGSEATYESGFVIDKFPISRPNLTFSTLTVSNMSPEDSSIYLCSVDRGGEETQYFGPGTRLLVL.